This T cell receptor beta chain was found in a study of early T cells in non-severe SARS-CoV-2 infection (dated by TCRdb to 2020 to 2023). As for the study more broadly: Bulk RNA from unsorted whole blood was used for TCR sequencing, so alpha and beta chains could not be paired. Overall results and qualifications from the work: VDJdb matching was skewed toward anti-spike CD8 responses, so virus-specific expansions were likely underestimated and private and CD4 specificities were missed.

This was a case-control study nested in a cohort of healthcare workers in London, UK, who had nasopharyngeal swab PCR tests and blood samples taken every week. Healthcare workers were recruited between 23 and 31 March 2020, during the week of the UK lockdown, and were followed weekly for up to about 15 weeks. V is cut back by 2 bases and J by 8 bases, with 2 bases in the junction unmatched. The cysteine opens and the phenylalanine closes a CDR3 of 15 amino acids. Just CDR3 DNA is preserved here, 45 bases in frame from base 1. CDR1 and CDR2 are drawn from the germline V gene: MGHRA, YSYEKL. Turning to this clonotype: This clone's antigen is unknown. The sample holds no much larger clone one base away, and base qualities are not on file.

The library was built by means of 5' RACE. Sequencing took place on a NextSeq 500. To correct for sequencing error and PCR bias, the TCR library protocol tagged individual cDNA molecules with unique molecular identifiers. Sequencing covered both TCR alpha and beta chains, and within each sample the abundances of alpha and beta sequences were tightly co-correlated. Per the authors' processing: Decombinator V4 was used to annotate the V gene, J gene and CDR3 of the TCR sequences. TCRs were defined as expanded if a significant change between any two time points was detected under a Poisson model with p below 0.0001. Abundances of TCRs were expressed as counts per million after normalisation to the total number of TCRs sequenced in each sample. TRAV1-2 paired with TRAJ12, TRAJ20 or TRAJ33 defined MAIT TCRs, while TRAV10 paired with TRAJ18 defined iNKT TCRs. VDJdb, accessed 1 November 2021, was searched for CMV, EBV and SARS-CoV-2 annotated TCRs, with TCRs annotated for multiple antigens excluded. TCRdb reworked the public reads: Q25 trimming with fastp, MiXCR clone assembly, productive beta chains retained. Records with the same CDR3 protein are collapsed into one entry carrying the most frequent genes and DNA. The V and J calls reflect TCRdb's pipeline rather than the authors' work. Counted in this sample were around 100,000 distinct CDR3 sequences; around 16% of them appeared once. The ten largest clones take up 0.95% to 1.5% of the sample.

This receptor was obtained from an adult who was a healthcare worker with PCR-confirmed SARS-CoV-2 infection or an uninfected control (not recorded which). The sequenced sample was whole blood. This chain joins TRBV4-1 to TRBJ2-1; TRBD2 agrees with 14 junctional bases. Here is the DNA: TGCGCCAGCAGCCAATCGGGACTAGCGGGAGATGAGCAGTTCTTC. It translates as CASSQSGLAGDEQFF.